The 9 T cell receptor beta chains listed next were all sequenced from one sample in a study of spatial heterogeneity in lung cancer. Indicated time point: sample taken at primary tumor resection. TCRdb redid the calling of the 5' RACE reads with MiXCR, one entry per CDR3 protein. The sample has approximately 15,000 distinct CDR3 sequences; roughly 3.9% are singletons. The specimen comprised normal lung tissue next to the tumor, sampled at surgery. The receptors originated from a male donor with early-stage non-small cell lung cancer.

The sample holds many counts of this clonotype. The library was built for alpha chains, so this beta chain is an off-target read and its size means little. This chain connects TRBV7-6 to TRBJ2-7; perhaps D is TRBD1 or TRBD2 (5 bases each). Trimming shortened V by 3 bases and J by 6 bases, and 9 bases separated the two germline ends. Looked up from germline, CDR1 is SGHVS and CDR2 is FNYEAQ. The CDR3 sequence is 12 residues long. Written as DNA, the CDR3 is TGTGCCAGCAGCTTCTGGGGACGCGAGCAGTACTTC. It is translated as CASSFWGREQYF.

This clonotype was observed many times. This beta chain is an unintended read in a library built for alpha chains; its size means little. The chain joins TRBV11-2 to TRBJ2-1; D remains unclear. Germline V gene sequence: CDR1 SGHAT, CDR2 FQNNGV. Trimming left V 3 bases short and J 0 bases short, with 6 bases between. CDR3 size: 14 residues. The CDR3 spells CASSFYSSYNEQFF. Here the CDR3 DNA reads TGTGCCAGCAGCTTTTACAGCTCCTACAATGAGCAGTTCTTC.

This clonotype showed up many times. Being off target in a library aimed at alpha chains, this beta chain has a size of little meaning. The chain couples TRBV7-9 to TRBJ2-5; 8 nucleotides align to TRBD1. This CDR3 spans 14 amino acids. Germline values: CDR1 SEHNR, CDR2 FQNEAQ (reference sequence). V gave up 5 bases and J gave up 4 bases; unmatched junction bases: 6. Here the CDR3 reads CASSLDRGGETQYF. The DNA of the CDR3 is TGTGCCAGCAGCCTCGACAGGGGAGGAGAGACCCAGTACTTC. The entire variable domain, with the rest obtained from reference TRBV7-9 and TRBJ2-5, is as follows: DTGVSQNPRHKITKRGQNVTFRCDPISEHNRLYWYRQTLGQGPEFLTYFQNEAQLEKSRLLSDRFSAERPKGSFSTLEIQRTEQGDSAMYLCASSLDRGGETQYFGPGTRLLVL.

By share, this clonotype ranks as medium-sized. Germline is not matched at one junction end, which may reflect a read error. This beta chain came through as a stray read in a library set up for alpha chains, and its size says little. The genes are TRBV6-6 and TRBJ1-6; possible D gene TRBD1, 6 bases. Germline values: CDR1 MNHNY, CDR2 SVGAGI (reference sequence). The CDR3 totals 12 residues. The CDR3 region has the DNA TGCGACGGGAGAGGGGGTAATTCACCCCTCCACTTT. It codes for CDGRGGNSPLHF.

This clonotype was detected ten times or more. This beta chain turned up in a library designed for alpha chains; as an off-target read, its abundance says little. The J gene is TRBJ2-1, the V gene TRBV28; 7 nucleotides line up with TRBD2. Trimming took 7 bases from V and 6 from J; bases not matched to a gene: 15. The CDR3 is 16 amino acids. In germline, CDR1 is MDHEN, CDR2 SYDVKM. CDR3 sequence (DNA): TGTGCCAGCAACCAGAATACAGGACTAGGTGCCAATGAGCAGTTCTTC. Translation gives CASNQNTGLGANEQFF.

In its sample, this clonotype ranks as medium-sized. This beta chain lies outside the target of a library built for alpha chains; its clone size means little. The chain employs TRBV7-9 and TRBJ1-2; D is unresolved. Germline assignment: CDR1 SEHNR and CDR2 FQNEAQ (reference sequence). This CDR3 spans 13 amino acids. Deletions cut 5 bases from V and 1 base from J, with 8 bases between. CDR3 coding DNA: TGTGCCAGCAGCCCAGAATTTAACTATGGCTACACCTTC. Protein: CASSPEFNYGYTF.

This clonotype was seen many times. Little can be read into the size of this beta chain, an off-target read in a library designed for alpha chains. This chain uses TRBV4-2 with TRBJ1-2, with TRBD1 matching 7 bases. V lost 2 bases to trimming and J lost 1 base; unmatched junction nucleotides: 7. Germline CDR1 reads LGHNA; CDR2 reads YNFKEQ. The length of the CDR3 is 16 residues. The CDR3 nucleotides are TGTGCCAGCAGCCAACGGCAGGGGGGGTTTAACTATGGCTACACCTTC. Its protein is CASSQRQGGFNYGYTF.

This clonotype was seen at least ten times. Because the library targeted alpha chains, this beta chain is an off-target read whose size means little. This chain connects TRBV5-1 to TRBJ1-4, with D unresolved. The V gene's germline CDR1 is SGHRS and CDR2 YFSETQ. This CDR3 comprises 15 residues. The ends were cut back, 4 bases at V and 6 bases at J, with 16 bases in the middle. Written as DNA, the CDR3 is TGCGCCAGCAGCCGAGGGTGGGGAGGAGATGAAAAACTGTTTTTT. Residues: CASSRGWGGDEKLFF.

This clonotype appeared many times. A library made for alpha chains picked up this beta chain off target, so its size means little. The chain uses TRBV5-1 and TRBJ2-7; D unresolved. CDR1 and CDR2 (germline): SGHRS, YFSETQ. V was clipped by 0 bases and J by 3 bases, with 4 bases between them. The CDR3 runs to 12 residues. The CDR3 bases are TGCGCCAGCAGCTTGGACCGCTACGAGCAGTACTTC. Its translation: CASSLDRYEQYF.